This is a list of T cell receptor beta chains from one sample in a study of T cell changes during pregnancy in multiple sclerosis. Some clones are missing from TCRdb's copy, which holds only in-frame ones; the method was immunoSEQ multiplex PCR. The data contain 30,000 to 40,000 clones, roughly 89% of them singletons. Sequenced here: CD4+ T cells from peripheral blood mononuclear cells, sampled in the second trimester of pregnancy. The receptors originated from a female donor with multiple sclerosis, enrolled in a pregnancy study. The CDR3 runs from the conserved cysteine through the conserved F or W. The order of the fields is J gene, V gene, D gene, CDR3 DNA, CDR3 protein. The D gene is left open where the match is weak.

j_call: TRBJ1-2; v_call: TRBV18; d_call: .; cdr3_nt: TGTGCCAGCTCACGACAGGAACCTAACTATGGCTACACCTTC; cdr3_aa: CASSRQEPNYGYTF
j_call: TRBJ2-7; v_call: TRBV18; d_call: .; cdr3_nt: TGTGCCAGCTCACCACGAGGACAGCACGAGCAGTACTTC; cdr3_aa: CASSPRGQHEQYF
j_call: TRBJ2-3; v_call: TRBV6-4; d_call: .; cdr3_nt: TGTGCCAGCAGTTCACAGAGTTCGAACACAGATACGCAGTATTTT; cdr3_aa: CASSSQSSNTDTQYF
j_call: TRBJ2-1; v_call: TRBV4-1; d_call: .; cdr3_nt: TGCGCCAGCAGCAGGGGTTCTTACAATGAGCAGTTCTTC; cdr3_aa: CASSRGSYNEQFF
j_call: TRBJ1-5; v_call: TRBV19; d_call: .; cdr3_nt: TGTGCCAGTAGTTTCCCCAGGGGCGACAGGTATAGCAATCAGCCCCAGCATTTT; cdr3_aa: CASSFPRGDRYSNQPQHF
j_call: TRBJ2-7; v_call: TRBV7-2; d_call: TRBD2; cdr3_nt: TGTGCCAGCAGCTTAGCAGGCGGGAGATTTGGGTACGAGCAGTACTTC; cdr3_aa: CASSLAGGRFGYEQYF
j_call: TRBJ2-2; v_call: TRBV19; d_call: TRBD2; cdr3_nt: TGTGCCAGTACTTCACCAGCGGGAGTCCCCGGGGAGCTGTTTTTT; cdr3_aa: CASTSPAGVPGELFF
j_call: TRBJ2-7; v_call: TRBV11-2; d_call: .; cdr3_nt: TGTGCCAGCAGCCCCCCCACCGAGACTAAAAAATACGAGCAGTACTTC; cdr3_aa: CASSPPTETKKYEQYF
j_call: TRBJ2-3; v_call: TRBV19; d_call: .; cdr3_nt: TGTGCCAGTAGTATGGGGCGGTACACAGATACGCAGTATTTT; cdr3_aa: CASSMGRYTDTQYF
j_call: TRBJ2-1; v_call: TRBV5-1; d_call: TRBD2; cdr3_nt: TGCGCCAGCAGCTTTTCGGGAGGTGGCAATGAGCAGTTCTTC; cdr3_aa: CASSFSGGGNEQFF
j_call: TRBJ2-2; v_call: TRBV5-1; d_call: TRBD1; cdr3_nt: TGCGCCAGCACCAGCGACAGGGGCTCGAACACCGGGGAGCTGTTTTTT; cdr3_aa: CASTSDRGSNTGELFF
j_call: TRBJ2-5; v_call: TRBV25-1; d_call: TRBD1; cdr3_nt: TGTGCCAGCAGTGCCCCCTCGGACAGGGGTGAGACCCAGTACTTC; cdr3_aa: CASSAPSDRGETQYF
j_call: TRBJ1-4; v_call: TRBV5-1; d_call: TRBD1; cdr3_nt: TGCGCCAGCAGCTTGGGGACAGGGTTTGAAAAACTGTTTTTT; cdr3_aa: CASSLGTGFEKLFF
j_call: TRBJ2-1; v_call: TRBV9; d_call: .; cdr3_nt: TGTGCCAGCAGCGGAAGACTAGGTGCCGACAATGAGCAGTTCTTC; cdr3_aa: CASSGRLGADNEQFF
j_call: TRBJ2-1; v_call: TRBV6-1; d_call: .; cdr3_nt: TGTGCCAGCAGTGATTGGGGAGCCGTCGGGAGCTCCTACAATGAGCAGTTCTTC; cdr3_aa: CASSDWGAVGSSYNEQFF
j_call: TRBJ2-1; v_call: TRBV9; d_call: TRBD2; cdr3_nt: TGTGCCAGCAGCGTGGCACTTCTAGCGGGGGAGTACAATGAGCAGTTCTTC; cdr3_aa: CASSVALLAGEYNEQFF
j_call: TRBJ2-2; v_call: TRBV5-6; d_call: TRBD2; cdr3_nt: TGTGCCAGCAGCCTCCGGACTAGCGGGATAAACACCGGGGAGCTGTTTTTT; cdr3_aa: CASSLRTSGINTGELFF
j_call: TRBJ1-2; v_call: TRBV19; d_call: TRBD1; cdr3_nt: TGTGCCAGTAGTCCCCGACAGGGTGGCTACACCTTC; cdr3_aa: CASSPRQGGYTF
j_call: TRBJ2-2; v_call: TRBV11-2; d_call: .; cdr3_nt: TGTGCCAGCAGCTTTGACAGGACCGGGGAGCTGTTTTTT; cdr3_aa: CASSFDRTGELFF
j_call: TRBJ2-3; v_call: TRBV9; d_call: TRBD2; cdr3_nt: TGTGCCAGCAGCCCCTCTAGCGGGTACACAGATACGCAGTATTTT; cdr3_aa: CASSPSSGYTDTQYF
j_call: TRBJ2-1; v_call: TRBV7-2; d_call: TRBD2; cdr3_nt: TGTGCCAGCAGCTTAGGCTTTGGACTAGCGGGAGTTGAGCAGTTCTTC; cdr3_aa: CASSLGFGLAGVEQFF
j_call: TRBJ1-5; v_call: TRBV7-6; d_call: .; cdr3_nt: TGTGCCAGCAGCCTAGAGGACAATAATCAGCCCCAGCATTTT; cdr3_aa: CASSLEDNNQPQHF